The entry below gives a single TCR beta chain sequence along with its context. A second PCR, run for roughly 7 to 11 cycles, used a sample-barcoded 5' primer plus a J-beta primer mix. Via MiXCR, TCRdb re-called the 5' RACE reads, giving one row per CDR3 protein. This sample has roughly 1,300,000 distinct CDR3 sequences, with approximately 59% found just once. Trimming removed 0 bases from V and 5 bases from J, with 8 bases in between. This CDR3 has 13 residues. Germline assignment: CDR1 SGDLS and CDR2 YYNGEE. This sample was included in a study of blood T cells in healthy people across ages. The sample comprised blood. The V gene is TRBV9, the J gene TRBJ2-5; unclear D gene. The receptor's source is a man aged 18 to 30 in good health. The CDR3 reads CASSVGDMETQYF. CDR3 DNA sequence: TGTGCCAGCAGCGTAGGAGATATGGAGACCCAGTACTTC.